The 9 T cell receptor beta chains in this list originate from one sample, sequenced in a study of blood T cells in healthy people across ages. The use of a sample-barcoded 5' primer and a J-beta primer mix characterized a second PCR of roughly 6 to 11 cycles. MiXCR, run by TCRdb on the 5' RACE reads, gives a single entry per CDR3 protein. The sample has 1.5 million to 2 million distinct CDR3 sequences, about 35% seen once. Sequencing used blood. These receptors originate from a woman in her 30s in good health.

Many counts were recorded for this clonotype. This chain's CDR3 is CAWSVPGELFF. The CDR3 DNA reads TGTGCCTGGAGTGTACCCGGGGAGCTGTTTTTT. The rearrangement uses TRBV30 and TRBJ2-2; D is unclear. CDR1 and CDR2 from the germline V gene are GTSNPN and SVGIG (reference sequence). The CDR3 extends over 11 amino acids. The V and J ends lost 0 bases and 6 bases respectively, with 2 bases between them.

V gene TRBV6-7 combines with J gene TRBJ2-2, with D perhaps TRBD2 (6 bases). TRBV6-7 belongs to the ORF category, with a function that is uncertain. Trimming took off 2 bases at V and 7 bases at J, with 26 bases between the two ends. The CDR3 runs to 19 residues. DNA for the CDR3: TGTGCCAGCAGTTACGGGCGAATGGGGCACCCCAAGGAGGGCGGGGAGCTGTTTTTT. Translation gives CASSYGRMGHPKEGGELFF.

The V and J genes are TRBV20-1 and TRBJ1-1; D call uncertain. Germline CDR1 is DFQATT and CDR2 is SNEGSKA (reference sequence). Deletions cut 0 bases from V and 0 bases from J, with 8 bases between. The CDR3 runs 14 residues. The CDR3 DNA sequence: TGCAGTGCTAGAGAGGTGCGGATGAACACTGAAGCTTTCTTT. This translates into CSAREVRMNTEAFF.

This rearrangement joins TRBV7-9 to TRBJ2-7; D is possibly TRBD1 (7 bases). The V gene lost 3 bases and the J gene lost 1 base, with 13 bases spanning the gap. The CDR3 length is 15 residues. CDR1 and CDR2 from the germline V gene are SEHNR and FQNEAQ (reference sequence). In DNA, the CDR3 is TGTGCCAGCAGCTTTCAGGGGGGACAGTCCTACGAGCAGTACTTC. Translation gives CASSFQGGQSYEQYF. The full variable domain, in which reference TRBV7-9 and TRBJ2-7 provide the parts outside the CDR3, is DTGVSQNPRHKITKRGQNVTFRCDPISEHNRLYWYRQTLGQGPEFLTYFQNEAQLEKSRLLSDRFSAERPKGSFSTLEIQRTEQGDSAMYLCASSFQGGQSYEQYFGPGTRLTVT.

The rearrangement joins TRBV4-1 to TRBJ2-5; the D gene could be TRBD1 or TRBD2 (5 bases each). The end of the DNA is better explained by TRBJ2-7, so the J call may be wrong. The CDR3 contains 15 residues. The germline V gene encodes CDR1 MGHRA and CDR2 YSYEKL. DNA for the CDR3: TGCGCCAGCAGCCGGGACCCGATTCCCCTCTACGAGCAGTACTTC. It codes for CASSRDPIPLYEQYF.

This clonotype was seen only a few times. The rearrangement uses TRBV5-1 and TRBJ2-1; 11 positions match TRBD1. With V trimmed by 3 bases and J by 8 bases, 7 bases remained unmatched. The CDR3 covers 15 residues. Looked up from germline, CDR1 is SGHRS and CDR2 is YFSETQ. The CDR3 region has the DNA TGCGCCAGCAGCTCGAACGGACAGGGGGCCTATGAGCAGTTCTTC. Protein sequence: CASSSNGQGAYEQFF.

The chain joins TRBV20-1 to TRBJ2-6; 11 positions agree with TRBD1. This CDR3 has 18 residues. V was clipped by 1 base and J by 1 base; unmatched bases: 6. Germline assignment: CDR1 DFQATT and CDR2 SNEGSKA (reference sequence). The CDR3, as DNA: TGCAGTGCTAGAGCGTGGACAGGGGGCCTTTCTGGGGCCAACGTCCTGACTTTC. This translates into CSARAWTGGLSGANVLTF.

The chain carries TRBV20-1 and TRBJ1-1, with TRBD1 as a possible D gene (6 bases). Germline V CDR1 and CDR2: DFQATT, SNEGSKA (reference sequence). The CDR3 is made up of 17 amino acids. Trimming shortened V by 6 bases and J by 2 bases, and 25 bases separated the two germline ends. CDR3 protein: CSALDRNYTVLNTEAFF. CDR3 bases: TGCAGTGCCCTAGACAGGAACTATACGGTCCTAAACACTGAAGCTTTCTTT.

This clonotype has a handful of counts. The junction departs from the called germline gene at one end, perhaps through a read error. The chain couples TRBV20-1 to TRBJ2-7; D is ambiguous. The germline V gene encodes CDR1 DFQATT and CDR2 SNEGSKA (reference sequence). The length of the CDR3 is 13 residues. CDR3 sequence: CSARFFSSYEQYF. DNA for the CDR3: TGCAGTGCTAGGTTCTTCAGCTCCTACGAGCAGTACTTT.